The 31 T cell receptor beta chains below were found in one sample sequenced in a study of shared clonotypes between healthy human individuals. Profiling relied on immunoSEQ multiplex PCR, and the TCRdb table lists in-frame clones only, not all of them. This table holds over 150,000 clones, 60% to 75% found once. The sequenced sample consisted of memory CD4+ T cells sorted from blood. As for subset: CD45RA-negative fraction. The receptor set was obtained from a man aged 25 to 40 in good health.

The genes are TRBV7-8 and TRBJ2-7; 7 bases align to TRBD1. Trimming removed 5 bases from V and 1 base from J; junction bases left unmatched: 8. CDR3 length: 15 residues. Germline V gene sequence: CDR1 SGHVS, CDR2 FQNEAQ. CDR3 sequence (DNA): TGTGCCAGCAGCCTCGAGGGACAGAAATCCTACGAGCAGTACTTC. Translated, it gives CASSLEGQKSYEQYF.

This clone was detected once. This rearrangement joins TRBV19 to TRBJ2-7; the match to TRBD2 covers 7 bases. Germline trimming cut 5 bases from V and 1 base from J; bases unmatched to any gene: 5. CDR3 length: 14 amino acids. Germline V CDR1 and CDR2: LNHDA, SQIVND (reference sequence). The CDR3 nucleotides are TGTGCCAGTAGTCGTTCTAGCGGATCCTACGAGCAGTACTTC. Encoded protein: CASSRSSGSYEQYF.

This sequence joins TRBV6-5 and TRBJ2-1; tentative D call: TRBD2 (5 bases). The V end lost 3 bases, the J end lost 4 bases, and 13 bases lay between the germline ends. Germline CDR1 is MNHEY and CDR2 is SVGAGI. The CDR3 covers 15 residues. As DNA, the CDR3 is TGTGCCAGCAGTTATGAGCCGGGAATATACAATGAGCAGTTCTTC. Translation: CASSYEPGIYNEQFF.

This chain connects TRBV7-2 to TRBJ1-5; the match to TRBD1 covers 7 bases. This CDR3 has 14 residues. The germline CDR1 and CDR2 sequences are SGHTA and FQGNSA. Trimming at V came to 7 bases and at J to 3 bases, leaving 6 bases not matched to a gene. The CDR3 sequence is CASTLDRDNQPQHF. Here the CDR3 DNA reads TGTGCCAGCACATTAGACAGGGACAATCAGCCCCAGCATTTT.

J is TRBJ1-1 and V is TRBV10-3; no firm D call. Trimming shortened V by 2 bases and J by 1 base, and 2 bases separated the two germline ends. This CDR3 has 12 amino acids. The germline gives CDR1 ENHRY, CDR2 SYGVKD. As DNA, the CDR3 is TGTGCCATCAGTGAGCCGAACACTGAAGCTTTCTTT. Translated: CAISEPNTEAFF.

The V call is TRBV6-6, the J call TRBJ2-6; D unresolved. CDR3 size: 13 residues. Germline V CDR1 and CDR2: MNHNY, SVGAGI (reference sequence). With 7 bases removed from V and 1 base from J, the gap between germline ends came to 5 bases. The CDR3 region is CASKDSGANVLTF. The CDR3 nucleotides are TGTGCCAGCAAGGATTCTGGGGCCAACGTCCTGACTTTC.

The V and J genes are TRBV19 and TRBJ1-5, with D perhaps matching TRBD1 (6 bases). The CDR3 is 16 residues long. Trimming removed 2 bases at V and 0 bases at J, with 11 bases between. CDR1 is LNHDA and CDR2 is SQIVND in the germline V gene (reference sequence). The CDR3 DNA reads as TGTGCCAGTAGTATACTACAGGGCACTAGCAATCAGCCCCAGCATTTT. This gives the protein CASSILQGTSNQPQHF.

The chain uses TRBV28 and TRBJ1-2; D not resolved. Trimming left V 9 bases short and J 0 bases short, with 11 bases between. Germline V gene sequence: CDR1 MDHEN, CDR2 SYDVKM. The CDR3 is 13 residues long. The DNA for the CDR3 is TGTGCCAGTCAAGGGCCCGCTAACTATGGCTACACCTTC. Its translation is CASQGPANYGYTF.

The chain couples TRBV10-2 to TRBJ2-5; 7 positions match TRBD2. CDR3 length: 14 amino acids. CDR1 and CDR2 (germline): WSHSY, SAAADI. V lost 3 bases to trimming and J lost 5 bases; unmatched junction nucleotides: 6. The CDR3 region is CASSDPAGVETQYF. CDR3 coding DNA: TGCGCCAGCAGTGACCCCGCGGGAGTGGAGACCCAGTACTTC.

This chain links TRBV6-4 with TRBJ1-1, with D hard to call. The CDR3 runs to 13 residues. Per germline, CDR1 MRHNA and CDR2 SNTAGT. The V end lost 5 bases, the J end lost 5 bases, and 12 bases lay between the germline ends. This CDR3 is CASSTEIGTEAFF. The DNA for the CDR3 is TGTGCCAGCAGTACCGAGATTGGGACTGAAGCTTTCTTT.

This rearrangement joins TRBV6-5 to TRBJ2-2; 7 nucleotides agree with TRBD2. The CDR3 extends over 16 amino acids. V was clipped by 0 bases and J by 7 bases; unmatched bases: 8. CDR1 MNHEY and CDR2 SVGAGI come from the germline V gene. The CDR3 protein is CASSYSRGSNHGELFF. Here the CDR3 DNA reads TGTGCCAGCAGTTACTCGCGCGGGAGTAATCACGGGGAGCTGTTTTTT.

This clone was counted only a few times. This sequence joins TRBV2 and TRBJ2-1; no reliable D call. The CDR3 is made up of 13 amino acids. Germline loops: CDR1 SNHLY, CDR2 FYNNEI. V was trimmed by 2 bases and J by 5 bases, leaving 7 bases between them. The CDR3 DNA follows: TGTGCCAGCAGTGAATTATCAGACAATGAGCAGTTCTTC. Its protein is CASSELSDNEQFF. The variable domain in full, completed from reference TRBV2 and TRBJ2-1, reads EPEVTQTPSHQVTQMGQEVILRCVPISNHLYFYWYRQILGQKVEFLVSFYNNEISEKSEIFDDQFSVERPDGSNFTLKIRSTKLEDSAMYFCASSELSDNEQFFGPGTRLTVL.

The chain carries TRBV7-7 and TRBJ2-3; TRBD2 agrees at 11 bases. Germline CDR1 and CDR2: SSHAT and FNYEAQ (reference sequence). The CDR3 loop spans 20 amino acids. V was clipped by 5 bases and J by 0 bases; unmatched bases: 16. The CDR3: CASSLGPLASGRSSTDTQYF. In DNA, the CDR3 is TGTGCCAGCAGCCTCGGCCCCTTGGCTAGCGGGAGGTCCAGCACAGATACGCAGTATTTT. The full variable domain, completed using reference TRBV7-7 and TRBJ2-3, is GAGVSQSPRYKVTKRGQDVTLRCDPISSHATLYWYQQALGQGPEFLTYFNYEAQPDKSGLPSDRFSAERPEGSISTLTIQRTEQRDSAMYRCASSLGPLASGRSSTDTQYFGPGTRLTVL.

There are many counts of this clone. CDR3 amino acids: CASSLGGWRETQYF. Written as DNA, the CDR3 is TGTGCCAGCAGCTTAGGGGGGTGGCGGGAGACCCAGTACTTC. This chain links TRBV7-2 with TRBJ2-5; D possibly matches TRBD1 or TRBD2 (5 bases each). Trimming removed 1 base at V and 5 bases at J, with 11 bases between. This CDR3 is 14 amino acids long. Looked up from germline, CDR1 is SGHTA and CDR2 is FQGNSA.

In DNA form, the CDR3 reads TGCAGCGTTCGACTAGCGGGCCCCACAGATACGCAGTATTTT. This gives the protein CSVRLAGPTDTQYF. The chain is built from TRBV29-1 and TRBJ2-3; 10 bases agree with TRBD2. Germline CDR1 and CDR2: SQVTM and ANQGSEA. The CDR3 extends over 14 amino acids. Unmatched junction bases numbered 4, after V lost 5 bases and J lost 2 bases.

This clone was seen only a few times. This rearrangement joins TRBV14 to TRBJ2-1; D might be TRBD2 (6 bases). The CDR3 extends over 16 amino acids. V lost 1 base, J lost 4 bases, and 14 bases lay in between. Germline CDR1 and CDR2: SGHDN and FVKESK. CDR3 sequence (DNA): TGTGCCAGCAGCCAAGGAACGGGAGTAGTTTACAATGAGCAGTTCTTC. This sequence encodes CASSQGTGVVYNEQFF.

The V call is TRBV5-1, the J call TRBJ1-1, with 11 bases identical to TRBD1. CDR1 is SGHRS, CDR2 YFSETQ, per germline. The CDR3 runs 16 residues. Trimming cost V 4 bases and J 3 bases; bases outside gene matches: 8. CDR3 DNA sequence: TGCGCCAGCAGCCCCGGGACAGGGGGAGTAGACACTGAAGCTTTCTTT. Translated, it gives CASSPGTGGVDTEAFF.

For this clone: This specimen includes other DNA sequences encoding the same CDR3. The chain joins TRBV11-3 to TRBJ2-1; the D call may be TRBD1 or TRBD2 (5 bases each). V was cut by 1 base and J by 0 bases, with 7 bases left in between. The CDR3 runs to 15 residues. The germline CDR1 and CDR2 sequences are SGHNT and YENEEA. The CDR3 DNA is TGTGCCAGCAGCTTAGGAGGGACCTCCTACAATGAGCAGTTCTTC. Encoded protein: CASSLGGTSYNEQFF.

Concerning this clone: This sample also contains other DNA sequences that code for the same CDR3. This chain connects TRBV11-2 to TRBJ1-2; D remains unclear. The germline V gene has CDR1 SGHAT and CDR2 FQNNGV. V was cut by 1 base and J by 4 bases, with 10 bases left in between. This CDR3 has 14 amino acids. CDR3 DNA: TGTGCCAGCAGCTTAGTCGGCAGACTCTATGGCTACACCTTC. Translating it yields CASSLVGRLYGYTF.

This chain joins TRBV5-5 and TRBJ2-1, with 7 bases identical to TRBD1. Losses at the gene ends were 4 bases for V and 5 bases for J; bases not matched to a gene: 12. CDR1 and CDR2 from the germline V gene are SGHKS and YYEKEE (reference sequence). There are 16 residues in the CDR3. The chain's CDR3 is CASSHIFLTGNNEQFF. The CDR3 nucleotides read TGTGCCAGCAGCCACATCTTTTTGACAGGGAACAATGAGCAGTTCTTC.

The chain links TRBV25-1 to TRBJ2-5; TRBD2 might be the D (6 bases). V dropped 1 base and J dropped 4 bases, with 7 bases sitting between them. Germline lookup yields CDR1 MGHDK and CDR2 SYGVNS. The CDR3 covers 13 residues. CDR3 DNA sequence: TGTGCCAGCAGTGAATTGGGGGGAGAGACCCAGTACTTC. Encoded protein: CASSELGGETQYF. The full variable domain, with the rest looked up from reference TRBV25-1 and TRBJ2-5, is EADIYQTPRYLVIGTGKKITLECSQTMGHDKMYWYQQDPGMELHLIHYSYGVNSTEKGDLSSESTVSRIRTEHFPLTLESARPSHTSQYLCASSELGGETQYFGPGTRLLVL.

V is TRBV29-1 and J is TRBJ2-7; the match to TRBD1 covers 8 bases. J was trimmed by 0 bases and V by 5 bases; bases with no gene match: 3. Germline V gene lookup returns CDR1 SQVTM and CDR2 ANQGSEA. This CDR3 region has 13 residues. The CDR3 loop is CSVNRGNSYEQYF. Written as DNA, the CDR3 is TGCAGCGTTAACAGGGGGAACTCCTACGAGCAGTACTTC.

V is TRBV30 and J is TRBJ2-1, with D uncertain. Germline CDR1 reads GTSNPN; CDR2 reads SVGIG (reference sequence). Trimming took off 1 base at V and 4 bases at J, with 8 bases between the two ends. The CDR3 runs 13 residues. The CDR3: CAWSEDGYNEQFF. The CDR3 DNA sequence: TGTGCCTGGAGTGAGGACGGGTACAATGAGCAGTTCTTC.

V is TRBV11-2 and J is TRBJ1-4, with D possibly TRBD1 on 6 matching bases. The V and J ends lost 5 bases and 8 bases respectively, with 24 bases between them. The CDR3 is 17 amino acids. Germline values: CDR1 SGHAT, CDR2 FQNNGV. DNA for the CDR3: TGTGCCAGCAGCCGCCTGAGGGGAGGGGGGGCAAGGGAAAAACTGTTTTTT. Translation: CASSRLRGGGAREKLFF.

The chain links TRBV10-3 to TRBJ1-3; TRBD1 is a possible D gene (5 bases). The germline CDR1 and CDR2 sequences are ENHRY and SYGVKD. This CDR3 has 13 amino acids. Trimming stripped 3 bases from V and 2 bases from J, with 5 bases between. CDR3 DNA sequence: TGTGCCATCAGTGAAGGGGCTGGAAACACCATATATTTT. This sequence encodes CAISEGAGNTIYF.

The chain has TRBV5-1 and TRBJ2-5; either TRBD1 or TRBD2 may fit D (5 bases each). The germline V gene encodes CDR1 SGHRS and CDR2 YFSETQ. The CDR3 consists of 14 residues. Between the trimmed V and J ends, which lost 5 bases and 7 bases, there was a span of 18 bases. This chain's CDR3 is CASRPGTPQGTQYF. CDR3 bases: TGCGCCAGCAGACCCGGGACCCCCCAGGGGACCCAGTACTTC.

This clone was found a few times. The sample has other DNA sequences that encode this CDR3 too. The rearrangement joins TRBV28 to TRBJ2-7; TRBD1 is a possible D gene (6 bases). CDR1 and CDR2 from the germline V gene are MDHEN and SYDVKM. Trimming removed 7 bases at V and 1 base at J, with 11 bases between. The CDR3 runs to 13 residues. CDR3 in DNA: TGTGCCAGCACCCCCGGACAGTCCTACGAGCAGTACTTC. The encoded protein is CASTPGQSYEQYF.

The chain joins TRBV19 to TRBJ1-5; 7 bases fit TRBD1. Germline V gives CDR1 LNHDA, CDR2 SQIVND (reference sequence). Losses at the gene ends were 7 bases for V and 6 bases for J; bases not matched to a gene: 6. The CDR3 totals 13 residues. Here the CDR3 DNA reads TGTGCCAGTAACGACAGGGTGATTCAGCCCCAGCATTTT. Residues: CASNDRVIQPQHF. The full variable domain, its missing parts supplied by reference TRBV19 and TRBJ1-5, is DGGITQSPKYLFRKEGQNVTLSCEQNLNHDAMYWYRQDPGQGLRLIYYSQIVNDFQKGDIAEGYSVSREKKESFPLTVTSAQKNPTAFYLCASNDRVIQPQHFGDGTRLSIL.

The chain couples TRBV7-9 to TRBJ2-4, with D perhaps matching TRBD1 (5 bases). The V gene lost 1 base and the J gene lost 4 bases, with 11 bases spanning the gap. CDR3 length: 15 residues. Germline-derived CDR1 and CDR2 are SEHNR and FQNEAQ (reference sequence). CDR3 coding DNA: TGTGCCAGCAGCTTAGATCTGGGGCAAAAAAACATTCAGTACTTC. This codes for CASSLDLGQKNIQYF.

This clone was detected only a few times. The chain employs TRBV15 and TRBJ2-5; no clear D. Looked up from germline, CDR1 is LNHNV and CDR2 is YYDKDF (reference sequence). The CDR3 length is 13 residues. V dropped 1 base and J dropped 3 bases, with 6 bases sitting between them. CDR3 sequence reads: CATSRGVEETQYF. The DNA for the CDR3 is TGTGCCACCAGCAGAGGAGTGGAAGAGACCCAGTACTTC.

This clone was seen only a few times. The J gene is TRBJ2-7, the V gene TRBV28; TRBD1 or TRBD2 may be the D gene (5 bases each). V lost 2 bases and J lost 1, with 12 bases in between. CDR1 is MDHEN and CDR2 is SYDVKM in the germline V gene. CDR3 length equals 15 residues. Here the CDR3 reads CASSLIGALSYEQYF. The CDR3 nucleotides read TGTGCCAGCAGTTTAATCGGGGCCCTTTCCTACGAGCAGTACTTC. The full variable domain, rest sourced from reference TRBV28 and TRBJ2-7, is DVKVTQSSRYLVKRTGEKVFLECVQDMDHENMFWYRQDPGLGLRLIYFSYDVKMKEKGDIPEGYSVSREKKERFSLILESASTNQTSMYLCASSLIGALSYEQYFGPGTRLTVT.